Given below is one TCR beta chain in context. This sample stems from a study of blood T cell repertoires in COVID-19. Looking at the study overall: Sites across the United States, Italy and Spain contributed samples from acute and convalescent COVID-19. PBMCs, B-cell-depleted T cells, or T cells provided the cDNA or gDNA that made up the material.

Authors' analysis steps: Amplification with reference gene primers provided the estimates of nucleated cell counts. Clones were read by immunoSEQ multiplex PCR, and TCRdb kept only the in-frame ones, dropping some. V and J calls plus clone size are reproduced from that table; the DNA served to infer D and trimming. The sample has about 170,000 clones, roughly 85% seen once; the top ten hold about 10%. The CDR3 is made up of 13 amino acids. Germline V gene lookup returns CDR1 SGHRS and CDR2 YFSETQ. V was shortened by 4 bases and J by 0 bases, with 7 bases between the two germline ends. V is TRBV5-1 and J is TRBJ1-2; D is uncertain. This TCR came from a woman aged 80 or over with active or convalescent COVID-19. Sequencing was done on a sample of peripheral blood. The CDR3 is CASSQSANYGYTF. In nucleotides, the CDR3 is TGCGCCAGCAGCCAGAGCGCTAACTATGGCTACACCTTC.